A single sample is the source of the 8 T cell receptor beta chains below, sequenced in a study of blood T cell repertoires in COVID-19. Clones were read by immunoSEQ multiplex PCR, and TCRdb kept only the in-frame ones, dropping some. Of 95,000 to 120,000 clones in the sample, just over 85% are singletons; the top ten hold around 2%. Input material: peripheral blood. The receptors here all came from a human donor in a cohort sampled during active COVID-19.

The chain joins TRBV5-4 to TRBJ2-7; 8 nucleotides agree with TRBD2. V was pared by 3 bases and J by 0 bases, with 8 bases of the junction left unmatched. Germline V CDR1 and CDR2: SGHNT, YYREEE (reference sequence). The CDR3 has 16 residues. The CDR3 reads CASSSKTGTSSYEQYF. CDR3 coding DNA: TGTGCCAGCAGCTCAAAAACCGGGACTAGCTCCTACGAGCAGTACTTC.

This sequence joins TRBV6-5 and TRBJ2-7; TRBD2 aligns across 7 bases. The J segment lost 4 bases and the V segment lost 5 bases, leaving 11 bases of the junction unmatched. The CDR3 has 15 residues. Germline CDR1 is MNHEY and CDR2 is SVGAGI. In nucleotides, the CDR3 is TGTGCCAGCAGTCCTCCCGGGACTATGAGGTACGAGCAGTACTTC. Protein sequence: CASSPPGTMRYEQYF.

The V gene is TRBV18, the J gene TRBJ1-2; D gene ambiguous. The CDR3 spans 15 residues. Trimming cost V 2 bases and J 0 bases, with 10 bases left between them. Germline assignment: CDR1 KGHSH and CDR2 LQKENI. The CDR3 nucleotides read TGTGCCAGCTCACCAGAACCGACATCTAACTATGGCTACACCTTC. Its protein is CASSPEPTSNYGYTF.

The rearrangement uses TRBV18 and TRBJ2-1; TRBD2 matches at 15 bases. Per the germline V gene, CDR1 is KGHSH and CDR2 is LQKENI. V lost 3 bases to trimming and J lost 7 bases; unmatched junction nucleotides: 10. CDR3 length equals 18 residues. CDR3: CASSPSAPGTSGRNEQFF. In nucleotides, the CDR3 is TGTGCCAGCTCACCTTCAGCACCCGGGACTAGCGGGAGGAATGAGCAGTTCTTC.

The chain employs TRBV4-2 and TRBJ1-5; TRBD1 is a possible D gene (5 bases). The CDR3 consists of 15 residues. With 0 bases removed from V and 10 bases from J, the gap between germline ends came to 16 bases. The V gene's germline CDR1 is LGHNA and CDR2 YNFKEQ. This chain's CDR3 is CASSQEMGGNQPQHF. As DNA, the CDR3 is TGTGCCAGCAGCCAAGAAATGGGGGGGAACCAACCCCAGCATTTT.

The gene calls are TRBV28 and TRBJ2-6; D is perhaps TRBD1 (7 bases). The CDR3 runs 18 residues. Looked up from germline, CDR1 is MDHEN and CDR2 is SYDVKM. V lost 5 bases, J lost 0 bases, and 17 bases lay in between. CDR3 sequence: CASSQGGAGASGANVLTF. DNA for the CDR3: TGTGCCAGCAGTCAGGGGGGAGCAGGAGCCTCTGGGGCCAACGTCCTGACTTTC.

This clone was seen more than once but under ten times. The chain uses TRBV7-3 and TRBJ1-5; D remains ambiguous. Trimming stripped 1 base from V and 2 bases from J, with 6 bases between. The CDR3 covers 14 residues. Germline V gene lookup returns CDR1 SGHTA and CDR2 FQGTGA. In DNA form, the CDR3 reads TGTGCCAGCAGCTTAAAACGGGGCAATCAGCCCCAGCATTTT. As protein: CASSLKRGNQPQHF. The whole variable domain, remainder taken from reference TRBV7-3 and TRBJ1-5, is GAGVSQTPSNKVTEKGKYVELRCDPISGHTALYWYRQSLGQGPEFLIYFQGTGAADDSGLPNDRFFAVRPEGSVSTLKIQRTERGDSAVYLCASSLKRGNQPQHFGDGTRLSIL.

The rearrangement links TRBV6-2 or TRBV6-3 to TRBJ1-5; 8 bases are a match to TRBD1. The V gene's germline CDR1 is MNHEY and CDR2 SVGEGT. This CDR3 is built from 15 residues. The V segment lost 6 bases and the J segment 2 bases; nucleotides outside the gene matches: 6. The CDR3 loop is CASSPTGEGNQPQHF. CDR3 nucleotide sequence: TGTGCCAGCAGCCCGACAGGGGAGGGCAATCAGCCCCAGCATTTT.